This is a list of T cell receptor beta chains from one sample in a study of blood T cell repertoires in COVID-19. Using immunoSEQ multiplex PCR, the repertoire was profiled, and TCRdb retains in-frame clones only, with some absent. Here the sample spans about 240,000 clones, around 88% being singletons. Sequenced: peripheral blood. The receptors were gathered from an elderly man with acute or convalescent COVID-19. CDR3s include the opening cysteine and the closing phenylalanine or tryptophan. A D gene is named only where the DNA matches it firmly. Clone size is shown for a subset of rows, as once, few, many or a class of expanded clone.

NA | TRBD2 | TRBJ2-1 | TRBV7-2 | TGTGCCAGCAGCTCCTTGACTAGCGGGGTTGAGCAGTTCTTC | CASSSLTSGVEQFF
NA | TRBD1 | TRBJ1-1 | TRBV6-6 | TGTGCCAGCAGACAAGGACAGGGGGCGCGGAGCACTGAAGCTTTCTTT | CASRQGQGARSTEAFF
few | NA | TRBJ1-4 | TRBV14 | TGTGCCAGCAGCCAGACTCGGGAAAAACTGTTTTTT | CASSQTREKLFF
NA | NA | TRBJ1-6 | TRBV3-1/TRBV3-2 | TGTGCCAGCAGGGGGAGGGCGGCGAGCTCCTATAATTCACCCCTCCACTTT | CASRGRAASSYNSPLHF
many | TRBD2 | TRBJ2-1 | TRBV6-4 | TGTGCCAGCAGCGGACTAGCGGGAGAGGGCAATGAGCAGTTCTTC | CASSGLAGEGNEQFF
NA | NA | TRBJ1-6 | TRBV21-1 | TGTGCCAGCAGCAAGTTTCCCCTATATAATTCACCCCTCCACTTT | CASSKFPLYNSPLHF
NA | TRBD2 | TRBJ2-7 | TRBV14 | TGTGCCAGCAGACTTAGCGGGGGACCGACTTACGAGCAGTACTTC | CASRLSGGPTYEQYF
NA | NA | TRBJ1-6 | TRBV6-5 | TGTGCCAGCCGTTCCGGGGGAGGGAAACCTTCACCCCTCCACTTT | CASRSGGGKPSPLHF
NA | NA | TRBJ2-7 | TRBV29-1 | TGCAGCGTCCTACTCCCACAGGGTCTACAGCAGTACTTC | CSVLLPQGLQQYF
NA | NA | TRBJ1-2 | TRBV2 | TGTGCCATCCGGGACACCGAAAACACCTTC | CAIRDTENTF
few | NA | TRBJ1-6 | TRBV2 | TGTGCCAGCAGTGAAGCGCTTCGGGGAGTTTCACCCCTCCACTTT | CASSEALRGVSPLHF
NA | TRBD1 | TRBJ1-1 | TRBV9 | TGTGCCAGCAGCCAATACGGACAGGGGAACACTGAAGCTTTCTTT | CASSQYGQGNTEAFF
NA | TRBD2 | TRBJ2-7 | TRBV11-2 | TGTGCCAGCAGCTCGGTCCAGCGGGAGAGTTACGAGCAGTACTTC | CASSSVQRESYEQYF
NA | TRBD1 | TRBJ1-2 | TRBV27 | TGTGCCAGCAGTTTGGGACAGAGCTTTGATGGCTACACCTTC | CASSLGQSFDGYTF
once | NA | TRBJ1-6 | TRBV11-2 | TGTGCCAGCAGCTTGGGGCGGTCACCCCTCCACTTT | CASSLGRSPLHF
NA | NA | TRBJ1-2 | TRBV19 | TGTGCCAGTAGCCAAGACAGCAACTATGGCTACACCTTC | CASSQDSNYGYTF
NA | TRBD2 | TRBJ2-1 | TRBV2 | TGTGCCAGCACTAGCGGGAGCGTATGGTACAATGAGCAGTTCTTC | CASTSGSVWYNEQFF
few | NA | TRBJ1-1 | TRBV6-2/TRBV6-3 | TGTGCCAGCAGTTATGACCACGGAGTGAACACTGAAGCTTTCTTT | CASSYDHGVNTEAFF
NA | TRBD2 | TRBJ2-7 | TRBV6-5 | TGTGCCAGCAGGGGAGGGACGAGCTCCTACGAGCAGTACTTC | CASRGGTSSYEQYF
NA | TRBD2 | TRBJ2-1 | TRBV9 | TGTGCCAGCAGCGTATCTAGCGGGAGAACGAGTGAGCAGTTCTTC | CASSVSSGRTSEQFF
NA | TRBD2 | TRBJ2-1 | TRBV7-8 | TGTGCCAGCAGCTTAGGGATTAGCGGGAGCGCCTACAATGAGCAGTTCTTC | CASSLGISGSAYNEQFF
NA | TRBD1 | TRBJ2-3 | TRBV19 | TGTGCCAGTAGTAAACCCCTGGACAGGGGGGGCACAGATACGCAGTATTTT | CASSKPLDRGGTDTQYF
NA | NA | TRBJ2-3 | TRBV15 | TGTGCCACCAGCAGAGATGGGGGGGCAGGCACAGATACGCAGTATTTT | CATSRDGGAGTDTQYF
NA | NA | TRBJ1-5 | TRBV19 | TGTGCCAGTAGTGTGGGCAGGCTTGATCAGCCCCAGCATTTT | CASSVGRLDQPQHF
NA | NA | TRBJ1-4 | TRBV21-1 | TGTGCCAGCAGCCCCCGGACAGGGGCTTTCAATGAAAAACTGTTTTTT | CASSPRTGAFNEKLFF
NA | NA | TRBJ1-2 | TRBV4-1 | TGCGCCAGCAGCCAAGTAGAACAGGGCTGGAGAGGCTACACCTTC | CASSQVEQGWRGYTF
NA | NA | TRBJ1-5 | TRBV2 | TGTGCCAGCAGTAGGGAAGCGGTTGGGAGCAATCAGCCCCAGCATTTT | CASSREAVGSNQPQHF
NA | NA | TRBJ1-1 | TRBV27 | TGTGCCAGCAGTTTATCTTCGTCGGGGGGCGCTCCAGCTTTCTTT | CASSLSSSGGAPAFF
NA | TRBD2 | TRBJ2-7 | TRBV6-1 | TGTGCCAGCACCCAGAGCGGGAGCCGGAACGAGCAGTACTTC | CASTQSGSRNEQYF
NA | TRBD1 | TRBJ2-7 | TRBV5-1 | TGCGCCAGCAGCTTGGCACAGGGGAACTACGAGCAGTACTTC | CASSLAQGNYEQYF
once | TRBD2 | TRBJ2-1 | TRBV5-8 | TGTGCCAGCAGCTTGCTAGCGGGACTGATCTACAATGAGCAGTTCTTC | CASSLLAGLIYNEQFF
NA | NA | TRBJ1-3 | TRBV9 | TGTGCCAGCAGCGTAGCGACAGGACCCTCTGGAAACACCATATATTTT | CASSVATGPSGNTIYF
NA | TRBD1 | TRBJ2-1 | TRBV3-1/TRBV3-2 | TGTGCCAGCAGCTTGCGGCTGGTCAGGGGGAATGAGCAGTTCTTC | CASSLRLVRGNEQFF
NA | NA | TRBJ1-6 | TRBV28 | TGTGCCAGCAGGGGGGGGTCACCCCTCCACTTT | CASRGGSPLHF
NA | NA | TRBJ1-2 | TRBV20-1 | TGCAGTCCCGGGACAACCGATGGCTACACCTTC | CSPGTTDGYTF
NA | NA | TRBJ1-1 | TRBV7-2 | TGTGCCAGCAGCTTAGTTGGCATCCAAGCTTTCTTT | CASSLVGIQAFF
NA | NA | TRBJ1-4 | TRBV4-2 | TGTGCCAGCAGCCCCGGCGGGGGGCAAGATGAAAAACTGTTTTTT | CASSPGGGQDEKLFF
NA | NA | TRBJ1-4 | TRBV5-1 | TGCGCCAGCAGCTTGGGCAGGGTGGGTGAAAAACTGTTTTTT | CASSLGRVGEKLFF
NA | TRBD1 | TRBJ1-2 | TRBV27 | TGTGCCAGCACCAGGGGGTCCGGAAACTATGGCTACACCTTC | CASTRGSGNYGYTF
NA | TRBD1 | TRBJ1-4 | TRBV5-1 | TGCGCCAGCAGCGACTTCGGACAGGCCCCATGGAAACTGTTTTTT | CASSDFGQAPWKLFF
NA | TRBD2 | TRBJ2-1 | TRBV6-4 | TGTGCCAGCAGTTCAACAGGGACTAGCGGGAGGGCCTCCCGGGAGCAGTTCTTC | CASSSTGTSGRASREQFF
NA | NA | TRBJ1-1 | TRBV7-2 | TGTGCCAGCAGCTTAGGCAGGGGGAACACTGAAGCTTTCTTT | CASSLGRGNTEAFF
NA | TRBD1 | TRBJ1-1 | TRBV20-1 | TGCAGTGCCAGTCACTTCCGGGACAGGGGTTCGCCTGAAGCTTTCTTT | CSASHFRDRGSPEAFF
NA | TRBD1 | TRBJ1-1 | TRBV7-9 | TGTGCCAGCAGCGCGGGACAGCCCCCGCCCTTT | CASSAGQPPPF
NA | NA | TRBJ1-1 | TRBV6-2/TRBV6-3 | TGTGCCAGCAGTGGCGACAGGACTTACACTGAAGCTTTCTTT | CASSGDRTYTEAFF